This T cell receptor (beta chain) was profiled in a study of OX40 agonist ivuxolimab in advanced cancers. Using immunoSEQ multiplex PCR, the repertoire was profiled, and TCRdb retains in-frame clones only, with some absent. The table lists tens of thousands of clones, approximately 83% of them singletons. The CDR3 is 12 amino acids. Germline values: CDR1 SGHNT, CDR2 YYREEE (reference sequence). The sample in question was CD4+ or CD8+ T cells sorted from blood, obtained in a trial of the OX40 agonist ivuxolimab. The chain uses TRBV5-4 and TRBJ2-1, with a weak D call TRBD1 (5 bases). The clonotype comes from an adult with an advanced solid tumor such as melanoma, head and neck, liver or kidney cancer. In nucleotides, the CDR3 is TGTGAAGTAAGGGCCAGGGACAATGAGCAGTTCTTC. Its protein is CEVRARDNEQFF.